This paragraph covers one TCR beta chain sequence. The antigen is unknown. Germline lookup yields CDR1 MNHEY and CDR2 SMNVEV (reference sequence). J lost 5 bases, V lost 4 bases, and 8 bases had no gene match. This CDR3 region has 17 residues. These data belong to a study of shared clonotypes between healthy human individuals. This table comes from immunoSEQ multiplex PCR, and its TCRdb copy is limited to in-frame clones, with some not included. The profile covers hundreds of thousands of clones, with about 74% appearing a single time and less than 2% taken by the ten largest. General study points: The study generally estimated greater richness for naive than memory subsets. The study found lower generation probabilities in non-shared clonotypes than in those shared by all four donors.

This TCR was recovered from a woman in her 30s in good health. The material sequenced was memory CD4+ T cells sorted from blood. The subset: CD45RA-negative fraction. The V gene is TRBV27, the J gene TRBJ2-3, with 14 bases fitting TRBD2. Written as DNA, the CDR3 is TGTGCCAGCAGTTCCCCGGGACTAGCGGGAGCAAAAGATACGCAGTATTTT. It codes for CASSSPGLAGAKDTQYF.